This entry lists 20 T cell receptor beta chains sequenced from one sample in a study of cytomegalovirus exposure and HLA in healthy donors (dated by TCRdb to about 2017). The method was the immunoSEQ multiplex PCR assay. For the multiplex PCR, a mixture combining 60 forward primers for TCR Vbeta segments and 13 reverse primers for TCR Jbeta segments was used. What TCRdb holds here is the immuneACCESS table cut down to in-frame rearrangements. Part of the clones is not present; checked against another copy, under half of the missing clones reflect an unresolved V gene, and the others are unexplained. In this sample the table shows 95,000 to 150,000 clones, 65% to 80% of which occur a single time. The top ten constitute about 3.7% of the sample. The sample comprised PBMCs. All receptors come from a human donor in good health.

The chain combines TRBV2 with TRBJ2-1; weak D call: TRBD2 (5 bases). Trimming removed 7 bases at V and 8 bases at J, with 18 bases between. Germline loops: CDR1 SNHLY, CDR2 FYNNEI. CDR3 size: 14 residues. The CDR3 DNA is TGTGCCAGCACTGGATATTTCGAGGGTGATGAGCAGTTCTTC. It encodes CASTGYFEGDEQFF.

The gene calls are TRBV29-1 and TRBJ2-1; TRBD1 aligns across 9 bases. Germline V gene data show CDR1 as SQVTM and CDR2 as ANQGSEA. Losses at the gene ends were 4 bases for V and 8 bases for J; bases not matched to a gene: 3. CDR3 size: 12 residues. CDR3: CSVGQGGHEQFF. The CDR3 coding sequence is TGCAGCGTTGGACAGGGGGGCCATGAGCAGTTCTTC.

The chain is built from TRBV9 and TRBJ1-6; 8 bases match TRBD1. This CDR3 is built from 16 residues. V shed 3 bases, J shed 2 bases, and the junction held 4 bases outside the gene matches. Germline CDR1 reads SGDLS; CDR2 reads YYNGEE. CDR3 DNA: TGTGCCAGCAGCGCCTGGGACAGGCCCTATAATTCACCCCTCCACTTT. This encodes CASSAWDRPYNSPLHF.

This clone was seen a few times. The gene calls are TRBV30 and TRBJ2-1; tentatively, D is TRBD2 (5 bases). Trimming shortened V by 1 base and J by 5 bases, and 15 bases separated the two germline ends. This CDR3 has 15 residues. Per germline, CDR1 GTSNPN and CDR2 SVGIG (reference sequence). CDR3 DNA: TGTGCCTGGAGTGATGAGAGGGTTAAAGACAATGAGCAGTTCTTC. As protein: CAWSDERVKDNEQFF.

The chain couples TRBV7-3 to TRBJ2-5, with TRBD2 identical over 14 bases. CDR1 is SGHTA and CDR2 is FQGTGA in the germline V gene. There are 16 residues in the CDR3. V trimming: 5 bases; J trimming: 4 bases; junction bases outside the gene matches: 6. In nucleotides, the CDR3 is TGTGCCAGCAGCCTACGACTAGCGGGAGGGCTAGAGACCCAGTACTTC. Amino acid sequence: CASSLRLAGGLETQYF.

With respect to this clone: At one end the junction does not follow the germline gene, possibly because of a read error. Other DNA sequences of this sample code for an identical CDR3. The V call is TRBV11-2, the J call TRBJ2-3, with 9 bases identical to TRBD2. This CDR3 is built from 15 residues. Germline lookup yields CDR1 SGHAT and CDR2 FQNNGV. The CDR3 loop is CASSLGSGSTDTQYF. Here the CDR3 DNA reads TGTGCCAGCAGCTTAGGTAGCGGGAGCACGGATACGCAGTATTTT.

This clone came up once. The sample holds other DNA sequences that translate to the same CDR3. The V gene is TRBV18, the J gene TRBJ2-7; maybe TRBD1 (5 bases). This CDR3 spans 13 amino acids. Deletions cut 2 bases from V and 5 bases from J, with 10 bases between. The germline V gene has CDR1 KGHSH and CDR2 LQKENI. The CDR3 DNA follows: TGTGCCAGCTCACCAGGGCAGGGCGACGAGCAGTACTTC. Its translation is CASSPGQGDEQYF.

This sequence joins TRBV28 and TRBJ1-5; TRBD1 agrees at 7 bases. The CDR3 contains 15 residues. Germline loops: CDR1 MDHEN, CDR2 SYDVKM. J gave up 6 bases and V 7 bases, and 12 bases lay outside the gene matches. CDR3 coding DNA: TGTGCCAGCAAATTAAGTAGGGGGCGAGGTCAGCCCCAGCATTTT. The encoded protein is CASKLSRGRGQPQHF.

The chain recombines TRBV18 with TRBJ2-3; 7 bases are shared with TRBD2. The CDR3 sequence is 14 residues long. The germline V gene encodes CDR1 KGHSH and CDR2 LQKENI. The J segment lost 4 bases and the V segment lost 11 bases, leaving 12 bases of the junction unmatched. The CDR3 bases are TGTGCCTCAACCGGCGTTGGGAGGGCAGATACGCAGTATTTT. Translation: CASTGVGRADTQYF.

J is TRBJ1-5 and V is TRBV11-3, with D maybe TRBD1 (5 bases). V dropped 5 bases and J dropped 6 bases, with 17 bases sitting between them. Per germline, CDR1 SGHNT and CDR2 YENEEA. This CDR3 is 15 amino acids long. The CDR3 sequence: CASSLGGGAGQPQHF. The CDR3, as DNA: TGTGCCAGCAGCCTAGGTGGAGGGGCCGGTCAGCCCCAGCATTTT.

The rearrangement uses TRBV5-1 and TRBJ2-7; 11 nucleotides align to TRBD2. Germline trimming cut 0 bases from V and 0 bases from J; bases unmatched to any gene: 2. Looked up from germline, CDR1 is SGHRS and CDR2 is YFSETQ. The CDR3 totals 16 residues. This CDR3 reads CASSLGGLAASYEQYF. CDR3 coding DNA: TGCGCCAGCAGCTTGGGGGGACTAGCGGCCTCCTACGAGCAGTACTTC.

This clone turned up a few times. This rearrangement joins TRBV4-2 to TRBJ1-4; tentatively, D is TRBD1 (5 bases). Germline-derived CDR1 and CDR2 are LGHNA and YNFKEQ. Trimming removed 1 base at V and 10 bases at J, with 22 bases between. There are 17 residues in the CDR3. The DNA for the CDR3 is TGTGCCAGCAGCCAAGGACAGTCGTTAATGAATTCGGGAAAACTGTTTTTT. Translating it yields CASSQGQSLMNSGKLFF.

The V call is TRBV7-2, the J call TRBJ2-3; 7 bases fit TRBD1. After removal of 2 bases from V and 1 base from J, the junction contained 3 bases not matched to a gene. Germline V gene sequence: CDR1 SGHTA, CDR2 FQGNSA. The CDR3 contains 15 residues. The CDR3 DNA reads as TGTGCCAGCAGCTTATTGGGACAGCGCACAGATACGCAGTATTTT. This encodes CASSLLGQRTDTQYF.

V usage is TRBV5-1 and J usage is TRBJ1-1; 7 bases fit TRBD1. V lost 0 bases and J lost 5; bases outside the gene matches: 4. Germline V gene data show CDR1 as SGHRS and CDR2 as YFSETQ. The length of the CDR3 is 14 residues. CDR3 amino acids: CASSLVPGGTEAFF. CDR3 DNA: TGCGCCAGCAGCTTGGTGCCAGGGGGAACTGAAGCTTTCTTT.

The rearrangement uses TRBV2 and TRBJ1-2; D ambiguous. The CDR3 contains 11 residues. Germline CDR1 SNHLY, CDR2 FYNNEI. V gave up 5 bases and J gave up 9 bases, with 10 bases separating them. The CDR3 loop is CASSPQRRYTF. CDR3 nucleotides: TGTGCCAGCAGTCCCCAGAGGCGCTACACCTTC.

This chain joins TRBV5-6 and TRBJ2-7; TRBD2 matches 8 bases. The CDR3 has 17 residues. V was clipped by 0 bases and J by 5 bases; unmatched bases: 13. CDR1 SGHDT and CDR2 YYEEEE come from the germline V gene. The CDR3 protein is CASSLAGGGLLLNEQYF. In nucleotides, the CDR3 is TGTGCCAGCAGCTTGGCCGGGGGGGGCCTCCTCTTGAACGAGCAGTACTTC.

The chain recombines TRBV19 with TRBJ1-3; D uncertain. Trimming shortened V by 5 bases and J by 3 bases, and 8 bases separated the two germline ends. This CDR3 is built from 13 residues. The V gene's germline CDR1 is LNHDA and CDR2 SQIVND (reference sequence). This CDR3 reads CASSVEYGNTIYF. CDR3 bases: TGTGCCAGTAGTGTGGAGTATGGAAACACCATATATTTT.

The V call is TRBV28, the J call TRBJ2-3; D uncertain. Germline V gene data show CDR1 as MDHEN and CDR2 as SYDVKM. The V gene lost 6 bases and the J gene lost 3 bases, with 4 bases spanning the gap. The CDR3 sequence is 11 residues long. CDR3 amino acids: CASSRTDTQYF. DNA of the CDR3: TGTGCCAGCAGCCGGACAGATACGCAGTATTTT.

V is TRBV27 and J is TRBJ2-1, with D perhaps TRBD1 (5 bases). The CDR3 consists of 15 residues. V gave up 4 bases and J gave up 1 base, with 11 bases separating them. Germline CDR1 MNHEY, CDR2 SMNVEV (reference sequence). The CDR3 DNA follows: TGTGCCAGCAGTTCGGCCCAGGGATCCTACAATGAGCAGTTCTTC. Residues: CASSSAQGSYNEQFF.

The J gene is TRBJ2-5, the V gene TRBV2, with 15 bases identical to TRBD2. This CDR3 is 18 amino acids long. The germline gives CDR1 SNHLY, CDR2 FYNNEI. V lost 3 bases, J lost 0 bases, and 5 bases stayed unmatched. CDR3 coding DNA: TGTGCCAGCAGTGAGGGACTAGCGGGAGGCCCCCACCAAGAGACCCAGTACTTC. It is translated as CASSEGLAGGPHQETQYF.